The 23 T cell receptor beta chains below come from one sample, sequenced in a study of regulatory T cells in long-lasting Graves disease. Construction of the TCR beta libraries employed iRepertoire HTBI primers in conjunction with Arm-PCR of CDR3 regions. TCRdb recomputed calls from the multiplex PCR reads with MiXCR, one row per CDR3 protein. The table lists approximately 400,000 distinct CDR3 sequences, about 16% of them singletons, with 16% in the top ten. The time point denotes: newly diagnosed GD, antithyroid drugs for less than 3 months. Extracted PBMC RNA gave rise to the TCR library. This sample was also put to use in a study of T cells in Graves' hyperthyroidism and ophthalmopathy.

The sample consisted of peripheral blood mononuclear cells (PBMCs), taken at new diagnosis, from a patient treated with antithyroid drugs. All receptors derive from a young woman with Graves disease.

The chain has TRBV29-1 and TRBJ1-1; D gene ambiguous. V lost 4 bases and J lost 5, with 17 bases in between. Germline-derived CDR1 and CDR2 are SQVTM and ANQGSEA. There are 14 residues in the CDR3. The CDR3, as DNA: TGCAGCGTTGCCTCGGGAAGGGTGGGGACTGAAGCTTTCTTT. Protein product: CSVASGRVGTEAFF.

This clonotype was seen a few times. A much bigger clone sits one base away, suggesting this may be a read error. V and J are TRBV12-3 or TRBV12-4 and TRBJ2-7, with D uncertain. The V end lost 6 bases, the J end lost 3 bases, and 15 bases lay between the germline ends. This CDR3 spans 14 amino acids. DNA of the CDR3: TGTGCCAGCAGCCGGGCCTCAATGGACTACGAGCAGTACTTC. Translating gives CASSRASMDYEQYF.

This clonotype was recorded many times. This chain uses TRBV6-1 with TRBJ2-7; 7 bases align to TRBD2. Germline assignment: CDR1 MNHNS and CDR2 SASEGT. The junction had 15 bases not matched to a gene; V was cut back by 7 bases and J by 0 bases. The CDR3 totals 17 residues. CDR3 DNA: TGTGCCAGCACCTGGGGGGGGGGGATATTTCGCTCCTACGAGCAGTACTTC. It codes for CASTWGGGIFRSYEQYF.

This clonotype showed up many times. The chain uses TRBV2 and TRBJ2-3; D is uncertain. V lost 4 bases, J lost 1 base, and 9 bases lay in between. The CDR3 length is 14 residues. CDR1 is SNHLY, CDR2 FYNNEI, per germline. In DNA, the CDR3 is TGTGCCAGCAGTGTCGAGGCCCGCACAGATACGCAGTATTTT. This translates into CASSVEARTDTQYF.

This clonotype appeared many times. This chain connects TRBV28 to TRBJ2-7, with D perhaps matching TRBD2 (5 bases). Germline V gene lookup returns CDR1 MDHEN and CDR2 SYDVKM. Trimming took off 4 bases at V and 0 bases at J, with 13 bases between the two ends. The CDR3 is made up of 15 amino acids. This chain's CDR3 is CASSSPGTSSYEQYF. The DNA for the CDR3 is TGTGCCAGCAGTTCCCCGGGAACCAGCTCCTACGAGCAGTACTTC.

This clonotype appeared many times. The chain combines TRBV6-2 or TRBV6-3 with TRBJ2-3, with TRBD2 identical over 10 bases. Looked up from germline, CDR1 is MNHEY and CDR2 is SVGEGT. This CDR3 is 16 amino acids long. The junction had 5 bases not matched to a gene; V was cut back by 4 bases and J by 1 base. This chain's CDR3 is CASSSRGTSGTDTQYF. The CDR3 region has the DNA TGTGCCAGCAGTTCCCGAGGGACTAGCGGCACAGATACGCAGTATTTT.

Details on this clonotype: Given a much more abundant clone one base away, this may be a read error. In DNA form, the CDR3 reads TGTGCCACCGGACAGAGTCCCGTAAACGCCATATATTTT. This codes for CATGQSPVNAIYF. The rearrangement links TRBV12-3 or TRBV12-4 to TRBJ1-3; a weak D match, TRBD1 (6 bases). The CDR3 extends over 13 amino acids.

The table lists this clonotype with many counts. The V and J genes are TRBV27 and TRBJ2-1, with 11 bases fitting TRBD2. V lost 2 bases, J lost 9 bases, and 6 bases stayed unmatched. CDR1 and CDR2 (germline): MNHEY, SMNVEV (reference sequence). The CDR3 loop spans 15 amino acids. The CDR3 sequence: CASSLNSGRGGEQFF. In DNA form, the CDR3 reads TGTGCCAGCAGTTTAAATAGCGGGAGGGGGGGTGAGCAGTTCTTC.

In its sample, this clonotype was seen many times. J is TRBJ2-1 and V is TRBV20-1; 13 bases match TRBD2. After removal of 3 bases from V and 1 base from J, the junction contained 12 bases not matched to a gene. CDR3 length: 19 residues. Germline V gene sequence: CDR1 DFQATT, CDR2 SNEGSKA (reference sequence). CDR3 loop: CSARVGAGLAGPSYNEQFF. The CDR3 DNA sequence: TGCAGTGCTAGGGTAGGAGCGGGACTAGCGGGACCGTCCTACAATGAGCAGTTCTTC.

This clonotype was seen only a few times. The chain recombines TRBV27 with TRBJ2-3; TRBD1 is a possible D gene (5 bases). Germline CDR1 MNHEY, CDR2 SMNVEV (reference sequence). The CDR3 contains 15 residues. The V and J ends lost 2 bases and 2 bases respectively, with 11 bases between them. In DNA, the CDR3 is TGTGCCAGCAGTTTAGCGGACATACTCACAGATACGCAGTATTTT. Protein sequence: CASSLADILTDTQYF.

As concerns this clonotype: Since a much larger clone is just one base distant, this may be a read error. V and J are TRBV12-3 or TRBV12-4 and TRBJ2-1; possibly TRBD2 for D (6 bases). V shed 1 base and J shed 1 base, with 11 bases lying between them. This CDR3 has 16 residues. For the CDR3, the DNA is TGTGCCAGCAGTTTAGGTCCGGGAGTATCCTACAATGAGCAGTTCTTC. This translates into CASSLGPGVSYNEQFF.

This clonotype was counted ten times or more. The chain employs TRBV2 and TRBJ1-1; D uncertain. Germline V lookup: CDR1 SNHLY, CDR2 FYNNEI. Trimming removed 8 bases at V and 3 bases at J, with 10 bases between. The length of the CDR3 is 12 residues. CDR3: CASPVTDTEAFF. The DNA of the CDR3 is TGTGCCAGCCCCGTGACGGACACTGAAGCTTTCTTT.

This clonotype has ten or more counts. This chain links TRBV7-8 with TRBJ2-5; tentatively, D is TRBD2 (6 bases). The length of the CDR3 is 14 residues. From germline, CDR1 is SGHVS and CDR2 FQNEAQ. With 5 bases removed from V and 5 bases from J, the gap between germline ends came to 15 bases. CDR3 DNA sequence: TGTGCCAGCAGCCCCAGCGGTGGGGGGGAGACCCAGTACTTC. Amino acids: CASSPSGGGETQYF.

In its sample, this clonotype was seen a few times. V and J are TRBV6-1 and TRBJ2-3; D is possibly TRBD1 (5 bases). CDR1 is MNHNS and CDR2 is SASEGT in the germline V gene. Between the trimmed V and J ends, which lost 8 bases and 1 base, there was a span of 16 bases. CDR3 length: 15 residues. As DNA, the CDR3 is TGTGCCAGCGATACCCAGGGTAAAGGCACAGATACGCAGTATTTT. This codes for CASDTQGKGTDTQYF.

This clonotype showed up just a few times. The chain uses TRBV18 and TRBJ2-1, with D possibly matching TRBD1 (6 bases). CDR1 is KGHSH and CDR2 is LQKENI in the germline V gene. V dropped 3 bases and J dropped 0 bases, with 12 bases sitting between them. The CDR3 covers 16 residues. CDR3 in amino acids: CASSPPDRHSYNEQFF. In nucleotides, the CDR3 is TGTGCCAGCTCACCCCCGGACAGACACTCCTACAATGAGCAGTTCTTC. Full variable domain (missing parts from reference TRBV18 and TRBJ2-1): NAGVMQNPRHLVRRRGQEARLRCSPMKGHSHVYWYRQLPEEGLKFMVYLQKENIIDESGMPKERFSAEFPKEGPSILRIQQVVRGDSAAYFCASSPPDRHSYNEQFFGPGTRLTVL.

This clonotype was seen a handful of times. This chain joins TRBV5-1 and TRBJ2-3; D possibly corresponds to TRBD2 (6 bases). The V and J ends lost 4 bases and 4 bases respectively, with 16 bases between them. The germline V gene encodes CDR1 SGHRS and CDR2 YFSETQ. The CDR3 consists of 15 residues. This CDR3 reads CASSPSPTSADTQYF. In nucleotides, the CDR3 is TGCGCCAGCAGCCCTAGCCCGACTAGTGCAGATACGCAGTATTTT. The full variable domain, completed using reference TRBV5-1 and TRBJ2-3, is KAGVTQTPRYLIKTRGQQVTLSCSPISGHRSVSWYQQTPGQGLQFLFEYFSETQRNKGNFPGRFSGRQFSNSRSEMNVSTLELGDSALYLCASSPSPTSADTQYFGPGTRLTVL.

Many counts were recorded for this clonotype. The V call is TRBV5-4, the J call TRBJ2-7; TRBD2 might be the D (5 bases). The CDR3 covers 13 residues. Germline V CDR1 and CDR2: SGHNT, YYREEE (reference sequence). Between the trimmed V and J ends, which lost 9 bases and 2 bases, there was a span of 15 bases. CDR3 loop: CATHRTGPYEQYF. CDR3 DNA sequence: TGTGCCACCCATCGGACTGGCCCCTACGAGCAGTACTTC.

This clonotype was observed at least ten times. The chain is built from TRBV20-1 and TRBJ2-5; 13 bases align to TRBD2. The germline CDR1 and CDR2 sequences are DFQATT and SNEGSKA (reference sequence). This CDR3 spans 13 amino acids. Trimming cost V 5 bases and J 7 bases; bases outside gene matches: 4. CDR3 in amino acids: CSASGLAGVTQYF. In nucleotides, the CDR3 is TGCAGTGCTTCCGGACTAGCGGGAGTGACCCAGTACTTC.

This clonotype has ten or more counts. The CDR3 reads CASSLKGGDTRVYGYTF. CDR3 sequence (DNA): TGTGCCAGCAGCTTAAAAGGGGGGGACACCCGAGTCTATGGCTACACCTTC. J is TRBJ1-2 and V is TRBV7-3, with a possible D match to TRBD1 (6 bases). This CDR3 comprises 17 residues. The V end was cut by 1 base, the J end by 4 bases, with 19 bases between. Germline V CDR1 and CDR2: SGHTA, FQGTGA.

Ten or more counts support this clonotype. The V call is TRBV11-1, the J call TRBJ1-1, with TRBD1 matching over 9 bases. V lost 1 base, J lost 5 bases, and 5 bases stayed unmatched. In germline, CDR1 is SGHAT, CDR2 FQDESV (reference sequence). The CDR3 consists of 15 residues. The CDR3 region is CASSLEGTGWTEAFF. CDR3 bases: TGTGCCAGCAGCTTAGAGGGGACAGGGTGGACTGAAGCTTTCTTT.

The chain is built from TRBV6-1 and TRBJ1-4; 8 bases are a match to TRBD1. Germline CDR1 is MNHNS and CDR2 is SASEGT. The V segment lost 6 bases and the J segment 8 bases; nucleotides outside the gene matches: 11. This CDR3 has 15 amino acids. The CDR3 bases are TGTGCCAGCAGGGAACACGACAGGGGCGGAGAAAAACTGTTTTTT. Residues: CASREHDRGGEKLFF.

There are many counts of this clonotype. The rearrangement uses TRBV7-9 and TRBJ2-1; D tentatively fits TRBD1 or TRBD2 (5 bases each). CDR1 is SEHNR, CDR2 FQNEAQ, per germline (reference sequence). The CDR3 consists of 15 residues. V was trimmed by 5 bases and J by 4 bases, leaving 15 bases between them. In DNA, the CDR3 is TGTGCCAGCAGCCGAGCCGGGACGGCGTACAATGAGCAGTTCTTC. Translation: CASSRAGTAYNEQFF. Full variable domain (missing parts from reference TRBV7-9 and TRBJ2-1): DTGVSQNPRHKITKRGQNVTFRCDPISEHNRLYWYRQTLGQGPEFLTYFQNEAQLEKSRLLSDRFSAERPKGSFSTLEIQRTEQGDSAMYLCASSRAGTAYNEQFFGPGTRLTVL.

This clonotype showed up many times. The chain recombines TRBV7-9 with TRBJ1-5; TRBD1 might be the D (6 bases). The V gene's germline CDR1 is SEHNR and CDR2 FQNEAQ (reference sequence). Trimming took off 4 bases at V and 5 bases at J, with 18 bases between the two ends. CDR3 length equals 16 residues. The CDR3 protein is CASSSTSRGYDQPQHF. In nucleotides, the CDR3 is TGTGCCAGCAGCTCTACTAGCAGGGGATACGATCAGCCCCAGCATTTT.